Here is one TCR beta chain with its context. Its target is unknown. These data belong to a study of shared clonotypes between healthy human individuals. Overall study results and limits: Donor clonotype sharing was expected to depend on sequencing depth. It was only blood that was sampled, and tissue repertoires likely differ.

From germline, CDR1 is SEHNR and CDR2 FQNEAQ (reference sequence). Trimming left V 5 bases short and J 1 base short, with 11 bases between. This CDR3 comprises 14 residues. Only Caucasian adults living in Nashville, Tennessee served as donors. CD45RA+ naive and CD45RA-negative memory subsets were separated from CD4+ cells. Sequencing used immunoSEQ multiplex PCR; TCRdb keeps in-frame clones, though not all of them. The repertoire holds millions of clones, approximately 93% seen once, with under 0.45% in the top ten. Specimen: naive CD4+ T cells from PBMCs. Subset given: CD45RA+ positively selected. The rearrangement joins TRBV7-9 to TRBJ1-1; possible D gene TRBD1, 6 bases. The receptor comes from a man aged 18 to 29 in good health. Some clones in this sample may be carry-over from other donors' samples. CDR3 DNA sequence: TGTGCCAGCAGCCCAAGGGGACAGAACACTGAAGCTTTCTTT. Its protein product is CASSPRGQNTEAFF.